The present entry profiles one TCR beta chain with its context. The record originates from a study of control samples from healthy donors and cancer patients. Here immunoSEQ multiplex PCR was the method, and the copy in TCRdb shows in-frame clones only, minus some. The sample has roughly 100,000 clones; approximately 90% are singletons. Germline V gives CDR1 SGHTA, CDR2 FQGTGA. The CDR3 extends over 14 amino acids. With 4 bases clipped from V and 4 bases from J, the junction kept 4 bases outside the gene matches. This sequence originates from a man aged 60 to 69 with lung cancer. The specimen was PBMCs. The genes are TRBV7-3 and TRBJ2-3; 8 bases align to TRBD2. The CDR3: CASSSDGGADTQYF. Here the CDR3 DNA reads TGTGCCAGCAGCTCAGACGGGGGGGCAGATACGCAGTATTTT.